A single count supports the clone carrying this T cell receptor beta chain. The record originates from a study of somatic mutations in cytotoxic T cells in rheumatoid arthritis. Measured with immunoSEQ multiplex PCR; TCRdb has only the in-frame clones, and not every one. The repertoire holds 17,000 or so clones, with about 80% as singletons. The CDR3 has 15 amino acids. Trimming at V came to 1 base and at J to 6 bases, leaving 3 bases not matched to a gene. Germline CDR1 MGHRA, CDR2 YSYEKL. The receptor's source is an adult with rheumatoid arthritis. Sequenced material: CD8+ T cells sorted from blood. The chain recombines TRBV4-1 with TRBJ2-2; 9 bases are a match to TRBD1. The CDR3 region is CASSQVQGASGELFF. The DNA for the CDR3 is TGCGCCAGCAGCCAAGTACAGGGGGCGTCCGGGGAGCTGTTTTTT.